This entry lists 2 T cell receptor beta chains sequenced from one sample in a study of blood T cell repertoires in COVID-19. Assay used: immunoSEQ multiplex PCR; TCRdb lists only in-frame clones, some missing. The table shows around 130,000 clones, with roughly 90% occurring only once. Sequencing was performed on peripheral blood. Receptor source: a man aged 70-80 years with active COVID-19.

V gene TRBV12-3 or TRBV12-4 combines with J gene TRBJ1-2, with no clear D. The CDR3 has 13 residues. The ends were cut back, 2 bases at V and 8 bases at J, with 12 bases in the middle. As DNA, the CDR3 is TGTGCCAGCAGTTTAACTGTTGGAGAGGGCTACACCTTC. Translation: CASSLTVGEGYTF.

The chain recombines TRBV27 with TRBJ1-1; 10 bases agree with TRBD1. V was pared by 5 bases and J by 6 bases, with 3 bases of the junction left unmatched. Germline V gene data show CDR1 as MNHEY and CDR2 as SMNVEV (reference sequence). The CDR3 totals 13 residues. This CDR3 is CASSLGQGAEAFF. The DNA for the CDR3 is TGTGCCAGCAGTCTAGGACAGGGGGCTGAAGCTTTCTTT.